This entry is about one TCR beta chain. Antigen specificity is unknown. This entry belongs to a study of T cell responses to AZD1222 COVID-19 vaccine. In the study overall: Pooled in the analysis were second doses at about 4 or about 12 weeks. Findings of the study overall: Clonal diversity was possibly underestimated; the donors were predominantly white British and more often female.

Profiling relied on immunoSEQ multiplex PCR, and the TCRdb table lists in-frame clones only, not all of them. The sample holds 150,000 to 200,000 clones, about 94% seen once. Germline V gives CDR1 SGHAT, CDR2 FQNNGV. CDR3 length equals 11 residues. Trimming removed 4 bases from V and 5 bases from J, with 6 bases in between. This rearrangement joins TRBV11-2 to TRBJ2-7; no firm D call. The sequence came from an adult in good health. This sample comprised peripheral blood, obtained on day 0 of AZD1222 vaccination. CDR3 region: CASSYADEQYF. Here the CDR3 DNA reads TGTGCCAGCAGCTACGCCGACGAGCAGTACTTC. The full variable domain, completed using reference TRBV11-2 and TRBJ2-7, is EAGVAQSPRYKIIEKRQSVAFWCNPISGHATLYWYQQILGQGPKLLIQFQNNGVVDDSQLPKDRFSAERLKGVDSTLKIQPAKLEDSAVYLCASSYADEQYFGPGTRLTVT.